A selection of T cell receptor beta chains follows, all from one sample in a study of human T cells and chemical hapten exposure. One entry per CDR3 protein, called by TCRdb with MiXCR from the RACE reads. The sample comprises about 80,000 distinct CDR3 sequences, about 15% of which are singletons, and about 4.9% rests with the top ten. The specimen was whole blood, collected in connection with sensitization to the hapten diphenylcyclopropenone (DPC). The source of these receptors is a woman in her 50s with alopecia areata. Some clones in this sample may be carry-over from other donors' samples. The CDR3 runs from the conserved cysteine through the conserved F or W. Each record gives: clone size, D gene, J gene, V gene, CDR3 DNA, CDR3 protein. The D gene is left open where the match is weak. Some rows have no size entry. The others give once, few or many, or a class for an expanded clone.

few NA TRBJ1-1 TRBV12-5 TGTGCTAGTGGTCTAACGACGGACTCATACAAGAACACTGAAGCTTTCTTT CASGLTTDSYKNTEAFF
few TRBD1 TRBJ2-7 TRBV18 TGTGCCAGCTCACCAAGACCGTTGCGACAGGGGGGTAACGAGCAGTACTTC CASSPRPLRQGGNEQYF
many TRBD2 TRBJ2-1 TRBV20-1 TGCAGTGCTTACCCAGCGGGAGGCAAGAATGAGCAGTTCTTC CSAYPAGGKNEQFF
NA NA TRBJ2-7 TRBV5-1 TGCGCCAGCAGCTTAACAAGAGCCCCCTACGAGCAGTACTTC CASSLTRAPYEQYF
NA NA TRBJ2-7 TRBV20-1 TGCAGTGCGAGACAGCCGGACGGCGAGCAGTACTTC CSARQPDGEQYF
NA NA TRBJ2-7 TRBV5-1 TGCGCCAGCAGCGTTGACAGCGAGGTGCAGTACTTC CASSVDSEVQYF
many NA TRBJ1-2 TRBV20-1 TGCAGTGCTAGAGATAAGGTTTTACATGGCTACACCTTC CSARDKVLHGYTF
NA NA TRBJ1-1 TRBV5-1 TGCGCCAGCAGCTTAGAATTAGACAGGATGAACACTGAAGCTTTCTTT CASSLELDRMNTEAFF
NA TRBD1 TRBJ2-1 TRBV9 TGTGCCAGCAGCCCCCGGGACAGATCCTACAATGAGCAGTTCTTC CASSPRDRSYNEQFF
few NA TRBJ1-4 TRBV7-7 TGTGCCAGCAGCGGGACGGATGAAAAACTGTTTTTT CASSGTDEKLFF
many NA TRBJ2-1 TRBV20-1 TGCAGTGCTCCCCGGCCTAGCGAATTTAATTTAGAGCAGTTCTTC CSAPRPSEFNLEQFF
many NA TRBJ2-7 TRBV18 TGTGCCAGCTCACCACAGGGTCCGAGCTCCTACGAGCAGTACTTC CASSPQGPSSYEQYF
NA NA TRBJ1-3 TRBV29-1 TGCAGCGTAGCGGACAGCTCTGGAAACACCATATATTTT CSVADSSGNTIYF
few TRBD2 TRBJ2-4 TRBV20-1 TGCAGTGTGGGAACTAGCGGGAGGGGGGCCAAAAACATTCAGTACTTC CSVGTSGRGAKNIQYF
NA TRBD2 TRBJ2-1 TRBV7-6 TGTGCCAGCAGCCCAGCGGGAGGTTACAATGAGCAGTTCTTC CASSPAGGYNEQFF
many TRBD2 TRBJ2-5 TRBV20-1 TGCAGTGCCCCCGGTTGGGTAGCGGGAGTGGAGACCCAGTACTTC CSAPGWVAGVETQYF